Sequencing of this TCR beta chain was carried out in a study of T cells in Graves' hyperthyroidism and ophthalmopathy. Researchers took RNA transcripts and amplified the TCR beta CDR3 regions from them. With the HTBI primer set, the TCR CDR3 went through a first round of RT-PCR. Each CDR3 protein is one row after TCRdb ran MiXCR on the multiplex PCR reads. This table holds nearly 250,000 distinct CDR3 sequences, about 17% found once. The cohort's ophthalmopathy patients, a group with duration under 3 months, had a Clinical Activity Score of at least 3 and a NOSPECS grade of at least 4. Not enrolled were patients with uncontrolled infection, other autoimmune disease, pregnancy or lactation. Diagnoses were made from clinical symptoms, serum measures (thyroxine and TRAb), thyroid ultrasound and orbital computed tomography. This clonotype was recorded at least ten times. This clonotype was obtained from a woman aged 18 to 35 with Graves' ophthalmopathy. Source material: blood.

In DNA form, the CDR3 reads TGTGCCATCAGCCTAAGGGGATACGGCAATGAGCAGTTCTTC. The encoded protein is CAISLRGYGNEQFF. The chain couples TRBV10-3 to TRBJ2-1; tentatively, D is TRBD1 (5 bases). The germline CDR1 and CDR2 sequences are ENHRY and SYGVKD. There are 14 residues in the CDR3. Trimming removed 6 bases from V and 6 bases from J, with 15 bases in between.